The rows below give T cell receptor beta chains drawn from one sample of a study of blood T cell repertoires in COVID-19. Sequencing was performed with immunoSEQ multiplex PCR; in TCRdb, only in-frame clones are kept and a portion is missing. The sample has under 300,000 clones; 65% to 80% are singletons. What was sequenced was peripheral blood. These receptor sequences come from a woman between 40 and 55 years old with active or convalescent COVID-19. The CDR3 runs from the conserved cysteine through the conserved F or W. A D gene is named only where the DNA matches it firmly. Not every row has a clone size; where given, it reads once, few, many or a size class.

d_call j_call v_call clone_size cdr3_nt cdr3_aa
- TRBJ2-2 TRBV5-1 - TGCGCCAGCAGCCAATCGATGTCGCCAGGGACCGGGGAGCTGTTTTTT CASSQSMSPGTGELFF
TRBD2 TRBJ2-7 TRBV20-1 - TGCAGTGCCCCTGGGGGGGGCGAGCAGTACTTC CSAPGGGEQYF
- TRBJ1-1 TRBV5-1 - TGCGCCAGCAGCTTGGCCCCGGGAGACCACACTGAAGCTTTCTTT CASSLAPGDHTEAFF
- TRBJ1-1 TRBV9 - TGTGCCAGCAGCGCTCCGGGAGAAAACACTGAAGCTTTCTTT CASSAPGENTEAFF
- TRBJ2-2 TRBV11-1 - TGTGCCAGCAGCTTAGTACAGGCCAACACCGGGGAGCTGTTTTTT CASSLVQANTGELFF
TRBD2 TRBJ2-5 TRBV11-2 - TGTGCCAGCAGCGAGGGACTAGCGGGTGGGGAGACCCAGTACTTC CASSEGLAGGETQYF
TRBD1 TRBJ1-5 TRBV19 - TGTGCCAGTAGTACCCGTACGACAGGGAATCAGCCCCAGCATTTT CASSTRTTGNQPQHF
- TRBJ1-5 TRBV13 - TGTGCCAGCAGCTCGACCGGGGATAATCAGCCCCAGCATTTT CASSSTGDNQPQHF
TRBD1 TRBJ2-7 TRBV10-3 - TGTGCCATCAGCGTCGGGACAGGGGGACCCTACGAGCAGTACTTC CAISVGTGGPYEQYF
TRBD1 TRBJ2-2 TRBV6-1 few TGTGCCAGCAGTGACAGGGGGAAGAACACCGGGGAGCTGTTTTTT CASSDRGKNTGELFF
- TRBJ1-2 TRBV19 - TGTGCCAGTAGTGAGGACAGACTTAATGGCTACACCTTC CASSEDRLNGYTF
- TRBJ1-2 TRBV4-1 - TGCGCCAGCAGCCAAGAAGCCGGGTTCCTCATTTATGGCTACACCTTC CASSQEAGFLIYGYTF
- TRBJ1-1 TRBV30 - TGTGCCTGGAGTGTACGGCGGACCGGGAAAGTGGGAGACACTGAAGCTTTCTTT CAWSVRRTGKVGDTEAFF
- TRBJ1-2 TRBV19 - TGTGCCAGTAGTATAGATCGGAGGGGCTATGGCTACACCTTC CASSIDRRGYGYTF
- TRBJ1-1 TRBV5-1 once TGCGCCAGCAGCTTGGCGGGATCCCAGGCGACTGAAGCTTTCTTT CASSLAGSQATEAFF
- TRBJ2-5 TRBV5-1 - TGCGCCCGCAGCGGAGGGGGGGCCCAAGAGACCCAGTACTTC CARSGGGAQETQYF
TRBD2 TRBJ2-7 TRBV2 - TGTGCCAGCAGTGAACTGCCAGCGGGGGGTTTCGAGCAGTACTTC CASSELPAGGFEQYF
- TRBJ1-3 TRBV6-2/TRBV6-3 once TGTGCCAGCAGTTACACCATACAGGTACTCTCTGGAAACACCATATATTTT CASSYTIQVLSGNTIYF
TRBD1 TRBJ1-2 TRBV5-4 few TGTGCCAGCAGCTTGGTGGGGACAGCCAACTATGGCTACACCTTC CASSLVGTANYGYTF
- TRBJ2-3 TRBV15 - TGTGCCACCAGCAGAATTATAATCTCAGATACGCAGTATTTT CATSRIIISDTQYF
TRBD1 TRBJ1-1 TRBV9 - TGTGCCAGCAGCGTAGGCTACAGGGGAGGTGCTTTCTTT CASSVGYRGGAFF
- TRBJ1-2 TRBV19 few TGTGCCAGTAGTTCACAGAGTAACTATGGCTACACCTTC CASSSQSNYGYTF
TRBD1 TRBJ1-4 TRBV11-2 - TGTGCCAGCAGCTACAGGACAGGGATAAATGAAAAACTGTTTTTT CASSYRTGINEKLFF
TRBD1 TRBJ1-2 TRBV7-2 - TGTGCCAGCACCCCCACGACAGGGAACTATGGCTACACCTTC CASTPTTGNYGYTF
TRBD1 TRBJ1-6 TRBV7-2 - TGTGCCAGCAGCTTACGACAGGGAGGACCCCTCCACTTT CASSLRQGGPLHF
- TRBJ2-1 TRBV19 - TGTGCCAGTGGAACTTCTGCCAGGGCTTACAATGAGCAGTTCTTC CASGTSARAYNEQFF
- TRBJ1-1 TRBV7-8 - TGTGCCAGCAGCAAAAAAGGGGCGAGGAACACTGAAGCTTTCTTT CASSKKGARNTEAFF
TRBD1 TRBJ1-1 TRBV3-1/TRBV3-2 - TGTGCCAGCAGCCCCTACAGGGGGGGTGAAGCTTTCTTT CASSPYRGGEAFF
TRBD1 TRBJ1-2 TRBV11-2 few TGTGCCAGCAGCTCACAGGGGTATGGCTACACCTTC CASSSQGYGYTF